The 23 T cell receptor beta chains listed next were all sequenced from one sample in a study of blood T cell repertoires in COVID-19. Libraries were prepared by immunoSEQ multiplex PCR; TCRdb keeps only in-frame clonotypes and omits some of them. The sample shows approximately 220,000 clones, 85% to 90% of them seen only once. Sequenced input: peripheral blood. These receptors all come from a woman aged 45-59 years with acute or convalescent COVID-19.

This clone was seen a few times. The rearrangement uses TRBV6-5 and TRBJ2-5, with a possible D match to TRBD2 (6 bases). V was shortened by 0 bases and J by 4 bases, with 12 bases between the two germline ends. The CDR3 contains 15 residues. The germline CDR1 and CDR2 sequences are MNHEY and SVGAGI. CDR3 nucleotide sequence: TGTGCCAGCAGTTACTCTTGGTCGGGGGTAGAGACCCAGTACTTC. Encoded protein: CASSYSWSGVETQYF.

This clone was observed once. The rearrangement links TRBV24-1 to TRBJ2-2; 9 bases agree with TRBD1. V gave up 7 bases and J gave up 5 bases; unmatched junction bases: 10. This CDR3 has 16 amino acids. Germline V gene sequence: CDR1 KGHDR, CDR2 SFDVKD. The CDR3 DNA is TGTGCCACCAGCGGAGGGACAGGGACAAGAACCGGGGAGCTGTTTTTT. Protein: CATSGGTGTRTGELFF.

The chain carries TRBV19 and TRBJ1-3; a weak D match, TRBD1 (5 bases). This CDR3 region has 17 residues. Trimming pared 1 base from V and 1 base from J, leaving 14 bases between. The germline CDR1 and CDR2 sequences are LNHDA and SQIVND (reference sequence). DNA of the CDR3: TGTGCCAGTAGTATAGTAGTGGGGGGAAATTCTGGAAACACCATATATTTT. It is translated as CASSIVVGGNSGNTIYF.

The rearrangement joins TRBV5-1 to TRBJ2-2; D perhaps matches TRBD1 (6 bases). The CDR3 is made up of 15 amino acids. From germline, CDR1 is SGHRS and CDR2 YFSETQ. The ends were cut back, 4 bases at V and 6 bases at J, with 16 bases in the middle. As DNA, the CDR3 is TGCGCCAGCAGCCAACAGGGTTATCAGGCCGGGGAGCTGTTTTTT. Its protein is CASSQQGYQAGELFF.

The V call is TRBV18, the J call TRBJ2-3, with 7 bases matching TRBD2. This CDR3 is 15 amino acids long. With 6 bases clipped from V and 2 bases from J, the junction kept 8 bases outside the gene matches. Germline V CDR1 and CDR2: KGHSH, LQKENI. Here the CDR3 DNA reads TGTGCCAGCTCTCGGACTAGTCCCGACACAGATACGCAGTATTTT. This translates into CASSRTSPDTDTQYF.

The V call is TRBV29-1, the J call TRBJ1-4; D might be TRBD1 (5 bases). The CDR3 is 14 amino acids. Germline V gives CDR1 SQVTM, CDR2 ANQGSEA. V was shortened by 4 bases and J by 7 bases, with 16 bases between the two germline ends. This CDR3 reads CSVVEPRGGEKLFF. CDR3 bases: TGCAGCGTTGTGGAGCCCCGGGGGGGTGAAAAACTGTTTTTT. Variable domain in full (rest from reference TRBV29-1 and TRBJ1-4): SAVISQKPSRDICQRGTSLTIQCQVDSQVTMMFWYRQQPGQSLTLIATANQGSEATYESGFVIDKFPISRPNLTFSTLTVSNMSPEDSSIYLCSVVEPRGGEKLFFGSGTQLSVL.

Here the CDR3 DNA reads TGTGCCAGCAGACAGGGTGGAACTGAAGCTTTCTTT. Protein sequence: CASRQGGTEAFF. The chain couples TRBV5-4 to TRBJ1-1, with TRBD1 as a possible D gene (6 bases). V was shortened by 5 bases and J by 5 bases, with 10 bases between the two germline ends. The CDR3 consists of 12 residues. Germline assignment: CDR1 SGHNT and CDR2 YYREEE (reference sequence).

This clone was detected only once. This rearrangement joins TRBV2 to TRBJ1-2; D ambiguous. The V end was cut by 9 bases, the J end by 4 bases, with 15 bases between. This CDR3 comprises 13 residues. CDR1 and CDR2 (germline): SNHLY, FYNNEI. CDR3 loop: CASRGQAIYGYTF. The CDR3 region has the DNA TGTGCCAGTCGCGGGCAGGCCATCTATGGCTACACCTTC.

V is TRBV4-3 and J is TRBJ1-4; TRBD1 might be the D (5 bases). CDR1 and CDR2 (germline): LGHNA, YSLEER. The ends were cut back, 1 base at V and 12 bases at J, with 12 bases in the middle. The length of the CDR3 is 13 residues. The CDR3 protein is CASSQAKGNQLFF. The CDR3 coding sequence is TGCGCCAGCAGCCAAGCGAAGGGGAACCAACTGTTTTTT.

The rearrangement uses TRBV7-8 and TRBJ2-7; TRBD2 aligns across 9 bases. Germline assignment: CDR1 SGHVS and CDR2 FQNEAQ. CDR3 length: 15 amino acids. The ends lost 1 base at V and 6 bases at J; junction bases unmatched: 7. This CDR3 reads CASSLGVGLAGEQYF. The CDR3 DNA is TGTGCCAGCAGCTTAGGAGTGGGACTAGCTGGCGAGCAGTACTTC. Looking up the rest from reference TRBV7-8 and TRBJ2-7 gives the full variable domain: GAGVSQSPRYKVAKRGQDVALRCDPISGHVSLFWYQQALGQGPEFLTYFQNEAQLDKSGLPSDRFFAERPEGSVSTLKIQRTQQEDSAVYLCASSLGVGLAGEQYFGPGTRLTVT.

This clone was seen more than once but under ten times. CDR3 in DNA: TGTGCCAGCAGCATCGAAGGGGGTAAGACTGAAGCTTTCTTT. The encoded protein is CASSIEGGKTEAFF. The J gene is TRBJ1-1, the V gene TRBV5-6; D is perhaps TRBD1 (6 bases). The germline CDR1 and CDR2 sequences are SGHDT and YYEEEE. V shed 4 bases and J shed 5 bases, with 15 bases lying between them. The length of the CDR3 is 14 residues. Filled out from reference TRBV5-6 and TRBJ1-1, the complete variable domain reads DAGVTQSPTHLIKTRGQQVTLRCSPKSGHDTVSWYQQALGQGPQFIFQYYEEEERQRGNFPDRFSGHQFPNYSSELNVNALLLGDSALYLCASSIEGGKTEAFFGQGTRLTVV.

V gene TRBV10-3 combines with J gene TRBJ1-3; D is undetermined. Trimming cost V 10 bases and J 4 bases, with 17 bases left between them. The germline CDR1 and CDR2 sequences are ENHRY and SYGVKD. CDR3 length equals 14 residues. Written as DNA, the CDR3 is TGTGCCACCAACGCCCTGACTGGGGGAAACACCATATATTTT. Translating gives CATNALTGGNTIYF.

The sample holds a few counts of this clone. This chain joins TRBV7-3 and TRBJ2-7, with D maybe TRBD2 (5 bases). Germline V gene sequence: CDR1 SGHTA, CDR2 FQGTGA. Trimming took 4 bases from V and 7 from J, leaving 8 bases between them. The CDR3 extends over 11 amino acids. CDR3 in DNA: TGTGCCAGCAGCTCTGGCGGGGAGCAGTACTTC. Translation: CASSSGGEQYF.

The chain couples TRBV7-9 to TRBJ1-6; D is perhaps TRBD1 (5 bases). V gave up 5 bases and J gave up 9 bases, with 8 bases separating them. CDR1 and CDR2 (germline): SEHNR, FQNEAQ (reference sequence). The CDR3 length is 12 residues. The CDR3 reads CASSAGLSPLHF. The CDR3 DNA reads as TGTGCCAGCAGCGCGGGACTTTCACCCCTCCACTTT.

The V gene is TRBV19, the J gene TRBJ2-1; 7 nucleotides line up with TRBD2. The V segment lost 6 bases and the J segment 3 bases; nucleotides outside the gene matches: 8. Germline V gene sequence: CDR1 LNHDA, CDR2 SQIVND (reference sequence). The CDR3 runs to 15 residues. The DNA of the CDR3 is TGTGCCAGTAGCACCTCGGGAGGAAACTACAATGAGCAGTTCTTC. Translation gives CASSTSGGNYNEQFF.

The rearrangement links TRBV9 to TRBJ2-1, with 9 bases aligning to TRBD2. J lost 3 bases, V lost 2 bases, and 3 bases had no gene match. The V gene's germline CDR1 is SGDLS and CDR2 YYNGEE. CDR3 length: 15 amino acids. As DNA, the CDR3 is TGTGCCAGCAGCGTTGCGGGAGGGCTCTACAATGAGCAGTTCTTC. Its protein is CASSVAGGLYNEQFF.

The genes are TRBV27 and TRBJ1-6; 10 bases align to TRBD1. CDR3 length equals 18 residues. After removal of 3 bases from V and 7 bases from J, the junction contained 12 bases not matched to a gene. Germline CDR1 is MNHEY and CDR2 is SMNVEV (reference sequence). The CDR3 nucleotides read TGTGCCAGCAGTTTGAAGTCCGGGACAGGGGTCGGAAATTCACCCCTCCACTTT. Amino acids: CASSLKSGTGVGNSPLHF.

This clone showed up just once. The J gene is TRBJ2-5, the V gene TRBV4-1, with 8 nucleotides matching TRBD1. CDR3 length: 14 residues. After removal of 5 bases from V and 5 bases from J, the junction contained 7 bases not matched to a gene. The germline V gene encodes CDR1 MGHRA and CDR2 YSYEKL. CDR3 nucleotide sequence: TGCGCCAGCAGCGAGGCAGGGGGCAGGGAGACCCAGTACTTC. Its protein is CASSEAGGRETQYF.

This sequence joins TRBV6-1 and TRBJ1-5, with a possible D match to TRBD1 (5 bases). The CDR3 is 17 residues long. Per germline, CDR1 MNHNS and CDR2 SASEGT. Trimming cost V 3 bases and J 2 bases, with 17 bases left between them. The CDR3 spells CASSDPRQFSGNQPQHF. The CDR3 coding sequence is TGTGCCAGCAGTGACCCTAGACAGTTTTCAGGCAATCAGCCCCAGCATTTT.

The rearrangement links TRBV5-4 to TRBJ2-1, with TRBD2 matching 8 bases. The CDR3 runs 16 residues. The ends lost 1 base at V and 8 bases at J; junction bases unmatched: 11. From germline, CDR1 is SGHNT and CDR2 YYREEE (reference sequence). CDR3 loop: CASSLRVLAEADEQFF. For the CDR3, the DNA is TGTGCCAGCAGCTTGAGAGTACTAGCGGAGGCGGATGAGCAGTTCTTC.

The chain uses TRBV24-1 and TRBJ2-3, with 16 nucleotides matching TRBD2. This CDR3 comprises 17 residues. Per the germline V gene, CDR1 is KGHDR and CDR2 is SFDVKD. V gave up 7 bases and J gave up 5 bases; unmatched junction bases: 8. The CDR3 loop is CATSSGTSGGAKDTQYF. As DNA, the CDR3 is TGTGCCACCAGCTCCGGGACTAGCGGGGGGGCGAAAGATACGCAGTATTTT.

This clone appeared a single time. The chain recombines TRBV9 with TRBJ2-1; a possible D gene is TRBD2 (6 bases). The ends were cut back, 3 bases at V and 1 base at J, with 11 bases in the middle. Per the germline V gene, CDR1 is SGDLS and CDR2 is YYNGEE. CDR3 length equals 15 residues. The CDR3 loop is CASSALEGSYNEQFF. The DNA for the CDR3 is TGTGCCAGCAGCGCGTTGGAGGGGTCCTACAATGAGCAGTTCTTC. Based on the CDR3 plus reference TRBV9 and TRBJ2-1, the full variable domain is DSGVTQTPKHLITATGQRVTLRCSPRSGDLSVYWYQQSLDQGLQFLIQYYNGEERAKGNILERFSAQQFPDLHSELNLSSLELGDSALYFCASSALEGSYNEQFFGPGTRLTVL.

CDR3 amino acids: CASSLGSETQYF. CDR3 nucleotide sequence: TGTGCCAGCAGCTTAGGTAGTGAGACCCAGTACTTC. The rearrangement joins TRBV7-7 to TRBJ2-5; D not certain. V lost 1 base and J lost 5, with 5 bases in between. Germline loops: CDR1 SSHAT, CDR2 FNYEAQ (reference sequence). CDR3 size: 12 residues.